This record covers a single TCR beta chain. The CDR3 covers 15 residues. From germline, CDR1 is MDHEN and CDR2 SYDVKM. Trimming cost V 4 bases and J 6 bases, with 18 bases left between them. This entry belongs to a study of identical twins. A universal primer site was added by template switching, and unique molecular identifiers were carried by the cDNA. TCRdb recomputed calls from the 5' RACE reads with MiXCR, one row per CDR3 protein. The top ten clones hold roughly 0.46% of a sample with about 530,000 distinct CDR3 sequences, 13% to 15% of them seen once. The same data also contributed to another study, on yellow fever vaccine responses in identical twins.

The sequence was collected from a woman younger than 30 in good health. This rearrangement joins TRBV28 to TRBJ1-2; D gene uncertain. Sequenced material: CD4+ T cells sorted from blood. CDR3 DNA sequence: TGTGCCAGCAGTTCAACTCCTCCGGGAGGGCATGGCTACACCTTC. Translation gives CASSSTPPGGHGYTF.